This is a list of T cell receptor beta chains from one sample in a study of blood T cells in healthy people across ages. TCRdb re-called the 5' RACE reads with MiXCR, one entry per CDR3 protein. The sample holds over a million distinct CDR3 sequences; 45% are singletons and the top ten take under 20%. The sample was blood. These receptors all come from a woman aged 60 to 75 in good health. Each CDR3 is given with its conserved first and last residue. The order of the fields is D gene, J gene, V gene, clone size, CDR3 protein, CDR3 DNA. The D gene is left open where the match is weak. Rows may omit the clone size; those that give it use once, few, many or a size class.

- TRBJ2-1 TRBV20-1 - CSAGGLINEQFF TGCAGTGCCGGGGGGCTGATAAATGAGCAGTTCTTC
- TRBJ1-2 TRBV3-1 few CASSPSFDGIYGYTF TGTGCCAGCAGCCCGAGTTTCGACGGGATCTATGGCTACACCTTC
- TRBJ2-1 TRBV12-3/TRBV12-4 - CASSVARRGGEQFF TGTGCCAGCAGTGTAGCGCGAAGGGGGGGTGAGCAGTTCTTC
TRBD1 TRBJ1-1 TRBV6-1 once CASRNIDRGLTEAFF TGTGCCAGCAGGAACATAGACAGGGGGCTTACTGAAGCTTTCTTT
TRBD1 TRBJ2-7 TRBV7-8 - CASSLSVGGQYEQYF TGTGCCAGCAGCTTAAGTGTAGGGGGCCAATACGAGCAGTACTTC
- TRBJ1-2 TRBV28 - CASWGTTYGYTF TGTGCCAGCTGGGGAACAACTTATGGCTACACCTTC
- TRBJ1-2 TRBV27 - CASSLSMGGRDCGYTF TGTGCCAGCAGTTTATCGATGGGGGGGAGGGACTGTGGCTACACCTTC
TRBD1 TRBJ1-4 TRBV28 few CASTDDRGSEKLFF TGTGCCAGCACCGACGACAGGGGAAGCGAAAAACTGTTTTTT
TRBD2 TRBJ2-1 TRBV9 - CASSTSGSGNEQFF TGTGCCAGCTCGACTAGCGGGAGCGGTAATGAGCAGTTCTTC
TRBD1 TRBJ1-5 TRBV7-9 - CASSGTGIGNQPQHF TGTGCCAGCAGCGGGACAGGGATCGGCAATCAGCCCCAGCATTTT
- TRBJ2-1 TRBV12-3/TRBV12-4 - CASSLTRSHSYNEQFF TGTGCCAGCAGTTTGACTAGGTCCCACTCGTACAATGAGCAGTTCTTC
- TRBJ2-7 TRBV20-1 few CSFLGSRIYEQYF TGCAGCTTCCTGGGGAGCCGAATCTACGAGCAGTACTTC
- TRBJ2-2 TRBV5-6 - CASSFLVRGTGELFF TGTGCCAGCAGCTTCTTAGTTCGGGGCACCGGGGAGCTGTTTTTT
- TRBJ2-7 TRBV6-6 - CASTKGGTTYEQYF TGTGCCAGCACTAAAGGGGGGACAACCTACGAGCAGTACTTC